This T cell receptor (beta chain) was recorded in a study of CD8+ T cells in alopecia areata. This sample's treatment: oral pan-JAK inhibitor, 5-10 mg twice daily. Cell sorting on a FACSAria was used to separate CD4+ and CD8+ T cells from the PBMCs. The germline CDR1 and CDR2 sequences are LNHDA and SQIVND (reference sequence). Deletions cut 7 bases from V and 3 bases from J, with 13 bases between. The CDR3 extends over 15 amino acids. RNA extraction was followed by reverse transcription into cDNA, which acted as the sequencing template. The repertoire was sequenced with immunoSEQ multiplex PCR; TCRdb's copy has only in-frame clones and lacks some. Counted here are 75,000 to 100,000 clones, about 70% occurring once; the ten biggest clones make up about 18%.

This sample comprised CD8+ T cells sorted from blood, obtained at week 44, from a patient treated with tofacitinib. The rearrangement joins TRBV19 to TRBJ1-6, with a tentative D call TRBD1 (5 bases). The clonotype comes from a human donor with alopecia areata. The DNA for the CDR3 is TGTGCCAGTAAGGAGGGGCGAAACTATAATTCACCCCTCCACTTT. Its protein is CASKEGRNYNSPLHF.